This is a list of T cell receptor beta chains from one sample in a study of T cell responses to AZD1222 COVID-19 vaccine. TCRdb's table, derived via immunoSEQ multiplex PCR, lists solely in-frame clones and lacks some. The data contain approximately 190,000 clones, 80% to 95% of them seen just once; the ten biggest clones take up 0.9% to 1.1%. The input for sequencing was peripheral blood, taken 28 days after the second AZD1222 dose. Receptors were obtained from an adult who received the AZD1222 COVID-19 vaccine. CDR3s include the opening cysteine and the closing phenylalanine or tryptophan. The D gene is left open where the match is weak. Clone size, where shown, is once, few, many, or a class for clones that have expanded.

clone_size j_call v_call d_call cdr3_nt cdr3_aa
NA TRBJ2-7 TRBV6-4 NA TGTGCCAGCAGTCCCGCGCCGCGACCCCCGGGGACCTACGAGCAGTACTTC CASSPAPRPPGTYEQYF
once TRBJ2-5 TRBV7-9 NA TGTGCCAGCAGCTTAACTCAAGAGACCCAGTACTTC CASSLTQETQYF
NA TRBJ1-2 TRBV7-8 TRBD1 TGTGCCAGCAGCTTAGGGGACAGGGGAGGTGGCTACACCTTC CASSLGDRGGGYTF
once TRBJ1-3 TRBV10-3 NA TGTGCCATCAGTGACCGGAACGATGGAAACACCATATATTTT CAISDRNDGNTIYF
few TRBJ1-2 TRBV4-3 NA TGCGCCAGCAGCCAAGAGTGGGCAGCTCTCCTATATGGCTACACCTTC CASSQEWAALLYGYTF
few TRBJ2-3 TRBV7-8 NA TGTGCCAGCAGCCGGCCGAGGGAAGATACGCAGTATTTT CASSRPREDTQYF
once TRBJ1-2 TRBV7-3 NA TGTGCCAGCAGCCGAGGAGCGAACTATGGCTACACCTTC CASSRGANYGYTF
NA TRBJ1-2 TRBV12-5 TRBD1 TGTGCTAGTGGTCCACAGGGGGTTAACTATGGCTACACCTTC CASGPQGVNYGYTF
NA TRBJ2-7 TRBV18 TRBD1 TGTGCCAGCTCGCTGGAACAGGGGCGCGCCGAGCAGTACTTC CASSLEQGRAEQYF
once TRBJ1-3 TRBV7-9 NA TGTGCCAGCAGCTTAACCACCCTCTCTGGAAACACCATATATTTT CASSLTTLSGNTIYF
NA TRBJ1-4 TRBV7-9 NA TGTGCCAGCAGCCGAGCCCCCTCAGTTAATGAAAAACTGTTTTTT CASSRAPSVNEKLFF
NA TRBJ1-5 TRBV6-1 NA TGTGCCAGCAGTGAAGGAGCGGCAGGGCTTTCTCCCCAGCATTTT CASSEGAAGLSPQHF
NA TRBJ1-1 TRBV27 NA TGTGCCATTTTAAGGGTGAACACTGAAGCTTTCTTT CAILRVNTEAFF
NA TRBJ1-2 TRBV7-9 NA TGTGCCAGCAGCTTATTTACAGCTAACTATGGCTACACCTTC CASSLFTANYGYTF
NA TRBJ1-5 TRBV18 NA TGTGCCAGCAAAGGCGGGGAGGGCAATCAGCCCCAGCATTTT CASKGGEGNQPQHF
NA TRBJ1-2 TRBV9 NA TGTGCCAGCAGCGCCGACACGGAACCCCTGACTGGCTACACCTTC CASSADTEPLTGYTF
NA TRBJ1-1 TRBV19 NA TGTGCCAGTAGTACCGGACGGAGCATGAACACTGAAGCTTTCTTT CASSTGRSMNTEAFF
NA TRBJ2-7 TRBV11-1 NA TGTGCCAGCAGCCAGGGCGGGACCCTCTCCTACGAGCAGTACTTC CASSQGGTLSYEQYF
NA TRBJ1-1 TRBV28 NA TGTGCCAGCAGTTTAGGGCCGTGGGGGAACACTGAAGCTTTCTTT CASSLGPWGNTEAFF
NA TRBJ2-7 TRBV9 NA TGTGCCAGCAGCGTACAAACAGAGCAGTACTTC CASSVQTEQYF
once TRBJ1-6 TRBV27 TRBD1 TGTGCCAGCAGTCCGGGACAGGGGAACTCCTATAATTCACCCCTCCACTTT CASSPGQGNSYNSPLHF
NA TRBJ2-3 TRBV5-5 NA TGTGCCAGCAGCTTCGTAGGCACAGATACGCAGTATTTT CASSFVGTDTQYF
NA TRBJ2-1 TRBV24-1 TRBD1 TGTGCCACCAGGGGAAAGACAGGGGGCTCCTACAATGAGCAGTTCTTC CATRGKTGGSYNEQFF
once TRBJ2-5 TRBV7-3 NA TGTGCCAGCAGCTCCGGAGGGGGGACCAAAAAAGAGACCCAGTACTTC CASSSGGGTKKETQYF
NA TRBJ1-1 TRBV13 NA TGTGCCAGCAGCTTCTTCGCGGGCCGTAACACTGAAGCTTTCTTT CASSFFAGRNTEAFF
NA TRBJ2-1 TRBV6-5 TRBD1 TGTGCCAGCAGACTTCCGGGACAGGGGTCCGATGAGCAGTTCTTC CASRLPGQGSDEQFF
once TRBJ2-1 TRBV7-3 TRBD2 TGTGCCAGCAGCTTAACCACCACTAGCGGGGGGTACAATGAGCAGTTCTTC CASSLTTTSGGYNEQFF
NA TRBJ1-2 TRBV28 NA TGTGCCAGCAAGATTCCCACTAACTATGGCTACACCTTC CASKIPTNYGYTF
NA TRBJ1-2 TRBV27 TRBD1 TGTGCCAGCAGTTTGACAGGGAACTATGGCTACACCTTC CASSLTGNYGYTF
NA TRBJ2-3 TRBV4-2 NA TGTGCCAGCAGCCAAGGGGTTAGTGTTTCCACAGATACGCAGTATTTT CASSQGVSVSTDTQYF
few TRBJ1-5 TRBV6-1 NA TGTGCCAGCAGTGAAGTCTGGGAATCACGCCCCCAGCATTTT CASSEVWESRPQHF
NA TRBJ1-2 TRBV6-1 NA TGTGCCAGCAGTGAAGTAGGGAAGATCCCTGGCTACACCTTC CASSEVGKIPGYTF
NA TRBJ2-3 TRBV11-2 TRBD2 TGTGCCAGCAGCCCCAGACTAGCGGGGGCCGACGGGGGTACGCAGTATTTT CASSPRLAGADGGTQYF
NA TRBJ1-4 TRBV18 NA TGTGCCAGCTCACCGGGACAAAATGAAAAACTGTTTTTT CASSPGQNEKLFF
NA TRBJ2-3 TRBV3-1/TRBV3-2 NA TGTGCCAGCAGCCGGGCTAGTAGGCCCCTCACAGATACGCAGTATTTT CASSRASRPLTDTQYF
NA TRBJ2-2 TRBV27 NA TGTGCCAGCCTCCGGGGACGGACCGGGGAGCTGTTTTTT CASLRGRTGELFF
NA TRBJ1-4 TRBV7-9 NA TGTGCCAGCAGCTCCCCCCGGGCAACTAATGAAAAACTGTTTTTT CASSSPRATNEKLFF
NA TRBJ1-2 TRBV15 NA TGTGCCACCAGCAGAGATCGACAGGTTGGCTACACCTTC CATSRDRQVGYTF
NA TRBJ1-4 TRBV7-9 NA TGTGCCAGCAGCTTCCAACAGGGCCAGAATGAAAAACTGTTTTTT CASSFQQGQNEKLFF
NA TRBJ2-6 TRBV25-1 NA TGTGCCAGCAGGAGCTCTGGGGCCAACGTCCTGACTTTC CASRSSGANVLTF
NA TRBJ2-2 TRBV10-3 NA TGTGCCACTTGGGACGGAGGGGACACCGGGGAGCTGTTTTTT CATWDGGDTGELFF
NA TRBJ1-1 TRBV18 TRBD1 TGTGCCAGCTCACCCGACAGGGGAGAAACTGAAGCTTTCTTT CASSPDRGETEAFF
NA TRBJ2-2 TRBV24-1 TRBD2 TGTGCCACCAGTGATTCCGGGACTAGCGGTTCCGGGGAGCTGTTTTTT CATSDSGTSGSGELFF
NA TRBJ2-3 TRBV11-2 TRBD2 TGTGCCAGCAGCTCCCCGGAGGGGCGGGGGTATGGTACGCAGTATTTT CASSSPEGRGYGTQYF
NA TRBJ1-2 TRBV12-3/TRBV12-4 NA TGTGCCAGCAGTTTTCTGCGCGTTGGGGGCTACACCTTC CASSFLRVGGYTF
NA TRBJ1-2 TRBV5-1 NA TGCGCCAGCAGCTTGGTAGCAGTAAACGCCTATGGCTACACCTTC CASSLVAVNAYGYTF
NA TRBJ1-5 TRBV27 TRBD1 TGTGCCAGCAGTTTAGGGACAGGTAATCAGCCCCAGCATTTT CASSLGTGNQPQHF
NA TRBJ1-5 TRBV3-1/TRBV3-2 NA TGTGCCAGCAGCCAAGCCGACAGGTCCCAGCCCCAGCATTTT CASSQADRSQPQHF
NA TRBJ2-7 TRBV28 TRBD1 TGTGCCAGCAGTTTTCAGGGGGCCTACGAGCAGTACTTC CASSFQGAYEQYF
NA TRBJ2-3 TRBV4-1 NA TGCGCCAGCAGCCAAGAGCCGACTGCGGATACGCAGTATTTT CASSQEPTADTQYF
NA TRBJ2-1 TRBV30 NA TGTGCCTGGAGTGTACAGGGAGTTAGAAATGAGCAGTTCTTC CAWSVQGVRNEQFF
NA TRBJ1-2 TRBV6-5 NA TGTGCCAGCGAGGACGTCTATGGCTACACCTTC CASEDVYGYTF
NA TRBJ1-1 TRBV4-1 NA TGCGCCAGCAGCCAAGCTAGGGAGCTGAACACTGAAGCTTTCTTT CASSQARELNTEAFF
NA TRBJ1-3 TRBV4-1 NA TGCGCCAGCAGCTTCCAGGGAGGAAACACCATATATTTT CASSFQGGNTIYF
NA TRBJ2-2 TRBV5-4 NA TGTGCCAGCAGCTTGAGGTTTGGACAGATGAACACCGGGGAGCTGTTTTTT CASSLRFGQMNTGELFF